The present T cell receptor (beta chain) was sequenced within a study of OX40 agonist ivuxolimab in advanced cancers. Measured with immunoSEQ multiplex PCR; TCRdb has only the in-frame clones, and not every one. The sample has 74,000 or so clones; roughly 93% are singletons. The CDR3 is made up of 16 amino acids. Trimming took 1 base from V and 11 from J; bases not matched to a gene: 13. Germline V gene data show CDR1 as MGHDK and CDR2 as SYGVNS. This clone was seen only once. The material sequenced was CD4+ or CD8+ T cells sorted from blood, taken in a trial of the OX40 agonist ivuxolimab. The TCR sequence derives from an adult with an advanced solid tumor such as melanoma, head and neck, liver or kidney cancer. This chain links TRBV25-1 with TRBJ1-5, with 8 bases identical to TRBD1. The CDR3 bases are TGTGCCAGCAGTGAATTGACAGGGGCGAGTAGGCGTACCCAGCATTTT. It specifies CASSELTGASRRTQHF.